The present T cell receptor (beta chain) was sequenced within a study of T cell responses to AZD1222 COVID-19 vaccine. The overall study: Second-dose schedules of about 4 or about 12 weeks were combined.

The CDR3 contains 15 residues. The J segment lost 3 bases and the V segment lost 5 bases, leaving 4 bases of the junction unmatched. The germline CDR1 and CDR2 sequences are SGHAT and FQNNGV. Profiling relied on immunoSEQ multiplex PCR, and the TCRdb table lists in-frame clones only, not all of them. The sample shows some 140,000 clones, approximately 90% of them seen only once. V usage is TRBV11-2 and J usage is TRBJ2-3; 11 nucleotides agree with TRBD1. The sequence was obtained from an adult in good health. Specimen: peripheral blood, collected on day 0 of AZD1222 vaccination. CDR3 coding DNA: TGTGCCAGCAGCACGGACAGGGGGCGAACAGATACGCAGTATTTT. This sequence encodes CASSTDRGRTDTQYF.